What follows describes a single T cell receptor (beta chain). Its antigen is currently unknown. The junction departs from germline at one end; a sequencing error may be responsible. The CDR3 runs to 14 residues. Looked up from germline, CDR1 is ENHRY and CDR2 is SYGVKD. One entry per CDR3 protein, called by TCRdb with MiXCR from the multiplex PCR reads. The profile shows approximately 100,000 distinct CDR3 sequences, approximately 21% of them singletons. These data belong to a study of breast tumors, draining lymph nodes, adjacent tissues. Study results and caveats: Most tumor T cells seemingly derive from lymph node, then expand in tumor. Luminal-like breast cancer showed significantly greater tumor-nontumor repertoire similarity than basal-like breast cancer did.

Breast cancer patients provided tissue from their axillary draining lymph nodes. The sample consisted of axillary lymph node tissue. The TCR was taken from a female donor with breast cancer. Some clones in this sample may be carry-over from other donors' samples. This sequence joins TRBV10-3 and TRBJ1-2; D possibly corresponds to TRBD1 (6 bases). The CDR3 sequence: CAISEPDRGNGCTF. The CDR3 nucleotides read TGTGCCATCAGTGAGCCGGACAGAGGGAACGGCTGCACCTTC.